These T cell receptor beta chains were read from a single sample in a study of identical twins. A single record per CDR3 protein comes from TCRdb applying MiXCR to the 5' RACE reads. The sample includes around 670,000 distinct CDR3 sequences, 5.5% to 6.5% seen only once; the top ten take roughly 1.8%. The sample consisted of naive T cells sorted from blood. The source of these receptors is a man younger than 30 in good health. CDR3s include the opening cysteine and the closing phenylalanine or tryptophan. A D gene is named only where the DNA matches it firmly. Not all rows give a size; the values are once, few, many and, for expanded clones, a class.

TRBV15	NA	TRBJ2-3	NA	TGTGCCACCAGCAGAGAATCCCAGATCGTACATACGCAGTATTTT	CATSRESQIVHTQYF
TRBV6-2/TRBV6-3	TRBD2	TRBJ2-3	NA	TGTGCCAGCTGGAATGGACTAGCGGGAGAATTCACAGATACGCAGTATTTT	CASWNGLAGEFTDTQYF
TRBV20-1	NA	TRBJ2-5	few	TGCAGTGCTTGGTCCGGACGGTACCAAGAGACCCAGTACTTC	CSAWSGRYQETQYF
TRBV6-2/TRBV6-3	TRBD1	TRBJ2-1	NA	TGTGCCAGCAGTTTGTACATCCGGGACAGGGACAATGAGCAGTTCTTC	CASSLYIRDRDNEQFF
TRBV4-3	NA	TRBJ2-5	many	TGCGCCAGCAGCCAAGATGGGGCAGCTCAAGAGACCCAGTACTTC	CASSQDGAAQETQYF
TRBV7-8	NA	TRBJ2-3	many	TGTGCCAGCAGCCGGAGTTCCGGGACAGATACGCAGTATTTT	CASSRSSGTDTQYF
TRBV5-1	NA	TRBJ1-1	many	TGCGCCAATCCGCCGCGCAGACTTAATTACACTGAAGCTTTCTTT	CANPPRRLNYTEAFF
TRBV20-1	NA	TRBJ2-7	many	TGCAGTGCTAGAGACGCGCTGGGGGACACCTACGAGCAGTACTTC	CSARDALGDTYEQYF
TRBV6-1	TRBD1	TRBJ1-5	many	TGTGCCAGCGCGCTCACCGGGACAGCGGATCAGCCCCAGCATTTT	CASALTGTADQPQHF
TRBV4-2	TRBD2	TRBJ2-1	many	TGTGCCAGCAGCCAAGTAGCGGGAAACAATGAGCAGTTCTTC	CASSQVAGNNEQFF
TRBV29-1	NA	TRBJ2-2	NA	TGCAGCGTTTTAGCGCTCGACCCCCAAGCGAACACCGGGGAGCTGTTTTTT	CSVLALDPQANTGELFF
TRBV6-2/TRBV6-3	NA	TRBJ2-3	NA	TGTGCCCTGGGGGTGAGCGCAGATACGCAGTATTTT	CALGVSADTQYF
TRBV12-3/TRBV12-4	TRBD2	TRBJ2-3	many	TGTGCCAGCAGTGGGACTAGCGGGAGAACAGATACGCAGTATTTT	CASSGTSGRTDTQYF